What follows is one T cell receptor (beta chain) and its context. These data belong to a study of CD8 T cells in Susac syndrome. In the study overall: Active disease was present in about 6 of the sequenced Susac syndrome patients, whereas fewer than ten of them were in remission.

The RNA, about 0.5 to 1 ug, was put through reverse transcription using random hexamers. TCRdb fed the immunoSEQ multiplex PCR reads into MiXCR, producing one record per CDR3 protein. This sample has 95,000 to 150,000 distinct CDR3 sequences; approximately 96% occur once, and the top ten carry 0.12% to 0.15%. Germline V lookup: CDR1 SQVTM, CDR2 ANQGSEA. The CDR3 covers 13 residues. V lost 7 bases to trimming and J lost 5 bases; unmatched junction nucleotides: 10. The TCR was taken from a human donor with Susac syndrome. This chain connects TRBV29-1 to TRBJ1-1, with 7 bases lining up with TRBD1. Sequenced: CD4+ T cells from PBMCs. This chain's CDR3 is CSGIRQGGTEAFF. The CDR3 DNA reads as TGCAGCGGTATCCGACAGGGAGGGACTGAAGCTTTCTTT. The complete variable domain, with remaining parts taken from reference TRBV29-1 and TRBJ1-1, reads SAVISQKPSRDICQRGTSLTIQCQVDSQVTMMFWYRQQPGQSLTLIATANQGSEATYESGFVIDKFPISRPNLTFSTLTVSNMSPEDSSIYLCSGIRQGGTEAFFGQGTRLTVV.